This is a list of T cell receptor beta chains from one sample in a study of T cell changes during pregnancy in multiple sclerosis. The protocol was immunoSEQ multiplex PCR, while the TCRdb copy is restricted to in-frame clones and leaves out a portion. The sample lists around 58,000 clones; around 90% were seen once. The material sequenced was CD4+ T cells from peripheral blood mononuclear cells, taken after pregnancy. The receptor set was obtained from a female donor in good health, enrolled as a control in a pregnancy study. Each CDR3 is given with its conserved first and last residue. D genes are given only for firm matches. Size tells how often a clone was seen (once, few, many) or the class of an expanded clone, and some rows leave it out.

-	TRBV6-5	TRBJ1-2	-	TGTGCCAGCAGTTTCTTAGGGGTTGGCTACACCTTC	CASSFLGVGYTF
-	TRBV4-3	TRBJ2-3	TRBD1	TGCGCCAGCAGTCGGACAGGGCGGACAGATACGCAGTATTTT	CASSRTGRTDTQYF
-	TRBV11-2	TRBJ1-3	TRBD1	TGTGCCAGCAGCATCGACAGGGCGCGAAACACCATATATTTT	CASSIDRARNTIYF
-	TRBV2	TRBJ2-2	TRBD1	TGTGCCAGCCGAGGGCAGGGGGCGAACACCGGGGAGCTGTTTTTT	CASRGQGANTGELFF
once	TRBV6-1	TRBJ2-1	-	TGTGCCAGCAGTGAAGCATCCCTATACAATGAGCAGTTCTTC	CASSEASLYNEQFF
few	TRBV20-1	TRBJ1-1	TRBD1	TGCAGTGCTGCGGGACAGGCTGAAGCTTTCTTT	CSAAGQAEAFF
-	TRBV5-4	TRBJ2-7	TRBD2	TGTGCCAGCAGCTTGGCTCGCGGGGGGGCCGACGAGCAGTACTTC	CASSLARGGADEQYF
few	TRBV15	TRBJ2-1	TRBD2	TGTGCCACCAGCAGAGAGCGCCTAGCGGGGAACGAGCAGTTCTTC	CATSRERLAGNEQFF
-	TRBV4-2	TRBJ2-7	TRBD1	TGTGCCAGCAGCCAAGGCCCCGGGACAGGTACCGAGCAGTACTTC	CASSQGPGTGTEQYF
once	TRBV5-1	TRBJ2-4	TRBD1	TGCGCCAGCAGCATCGACAGGGGGACAGCCAAAAACATTCAGTACTTC	CASSIDRGTAKNIQYF
once	TRBV7-2	TRBJ1-2	-	TGTGCCAGCAGCTTTGAATCGGGTATCAACTATGGCTACACCTTC	CASSFESGINYGYTF
-	TRBV11-2	TRBJ1-6	-	TGTGCCAGCAGCTTACCCACCGACAGGAGCTCCTATAATTCACCCCTCCACTTT	CASSLPTDRSSYNSPLHF
-	TRBV7-2	TRBJ1-4	TRBD1	TGTGCCAGCAGCATTGGACAGGGGGGTGAAAAACTGTTTTTT	CASSIGQGGEKLFF
-	TRBV10-1	TRBJ1-4	-	TGCGCCAGCCCGATGCAGGGTCTTGAAAAACTGTTTTTT	CASPMQGLEKLFF
-	TRBV18	TRBJ1-1	TRBD1	TGTGCCAGCTCACCCTCGACAGGGGGAACTGAAGCTTTCTTT	CASSPSTGGTEAFF
-	TRBV5-1	TRBJ2-1	-	TGCGCCAGCAGCTTGGTTCCAGGGTACTACAATGAGCAGTTCTTC	CASSLVPGYYNEQFF
-	TRBV5-4	TRBJ2-7	TRBD2	TGTGCCAGCAGCACAGGACTAGCGGGGGGGTACGAGCAGTACTTC	CASSTGLAGGYEQYF
few	TRBV19	TRBJ1-1	-	TGTGCCAGTAGTATTTCGCAGGCGAACACTGAAGCTTTCTTT	CASSISQANTEAFF
-	TRBV7-6	TRBJ2-3	-	TGTGCCAGCAGCTTAGACACATCCACAGATACGCAGTATTTT	CASSLDTSTDTQYF
-	TRBV5-1	TRBJ1-2	TRBD1	TGCGCCAGCAGCTATGGGACAGGACTCCAAACTCCAGGCTACACCTTC	CASSYGTGLQTPGYTF
-	TRBV5-4	TRBJ2-1	TRBD2	TGTGCCAGCAGCCCTAGCGGGGGGCCTCCCAATGAGCAGTTCTTC	CASSPSGGPPNEQFF
-	TRBV6-5	TRBJ2-7	-	TGTGCCAGCAGTTACTCCCGTGGCAGACTCTACGAGCAGTACTTC	CASSYSRGRLYEQYF
-	TRBV6-1	TRBJ1-2	-	TGTGCCAGCAGTGAAGGGGGCGGCAGATTCCCTTACTATGGCTACACCTTC	CASSEGGGRFPYYGYTF
-	TRBV5-4	TRBJ1-1	TRBD1	TGTGCCAGCAGCTTGGTGGGACAGGGAGTAGCTTTCTTT	CASSLVGQGVAFF
-	TRBV6-1	TRBJ1-5	-	TGTGCCAGCAAAATTGGAGTATGGCAGCCCCAGCATTTT	CASKIGVWQPQHF
-	TRBV10-3	TRBJ1-4	-	TGTGCCATCAGTGAGTCTCCCGGTACTAATGAAAAACTGTTTTTT	CAISESPGTNEKLFF
-	TRBV30	TRBJ1-2	TRBD1	TGTGCCTGGAGGGACCCCACAGGGGGGTATGGCTATGGCTACACCTTC	CAWRDPTGGYGYGYTF
-	TRBV5-1	TRBJ1-2	-	TGCGCCAGTGACGCGACTCCTGGCCCTCCATATGGCTACACCTTC	CASDATPGPPYGYTF
once	TRBV29-1	TRBJ1-1	TRBD1	TGCAGCGTCTTACACCTACGGGACAGGGGCACTGAAGCTTTCTTT	CSVLHLRDRGTEAFF
-	TRBV7-9	TRBJ2-1	TRBD1	TGTGCCAGCAGCCTTGGACAGGGAGGCAATGAGCAGTTCTTC	CASSLGQGGNEQFF
-	TRBV7-2	TRBJ1-2	-	TGTGCCAGCAGCTTTTCTACAGATATTTATGGCTACACCTTC	CASSFSTDIYGYTF
-	TRBV18	TRBJ2-5	-	TGTGCCAGCTCACCGGGGCAGGAGACCCAGTACTTC	CASSPGQETQYF
-	TRBV6-6	TRBJ2-7	-	TGTGCCAGCAGCGCCCCGGGTCGGGACGAGCAGTACTTC	CASSAPGRDEQYF
-	TRBV19	TRBJ2-7	TRBD2	TGTGCCAGTAGTAATCGACTAGCGGGGGCCTACGAGCAGTACTTC	CASSNRLAGAYEQYF
once	TRBV5-1	TRBJ2-5	-	TGCGCCAGCAGCTTGGGGGCGGGAGAGACCCAGTACTTC	CASSLGAGETQYF
-	TRBV4-3	TRBJ1-5	-	TGCGCCAGCAGCCAGGGCGGGGGGAGCAATCAGCCCCAGCATTTT	CASSQGGGSNQPQHF
-	TRBV6-1	TRBJ1-2	-	TGTGCCAGCAGAACAAACAGGAATCCTTATGGCTACACCTTC	CASRTNRNPYGYTF
-	TRBV2	TRBJ1-5	-	TGTGCCAGCAGTGGGGCTCAGCCCCAGCATTTT	CASSGAQPQHF
-	TRBV5-1	TRBJ2-2	TRBD1	TGCGCCAGCAGCCCGGACAGGGGGCAGACCGGGGAGCTGTTTTTT	CASSPDRGQTGELFF
-	TRBV7-2	TRBJ1-1	TRBD1	TGTGCCAGCTTCCCAGGGGGCCCTAACACTGAAGCTTTCTTT	CASFPGGPNTEAFF
-	TRBV10-1	TRBJ2-3	TRBD2	TGCGCCAGCAGGCCGGGGGGGGGTAGTCCCCTCCGCACAGATACGCAGTATTTT	CASRPGGGSPLRTDTQYF
-	TRBV27	TRBJ1-6	-	TGTGCCGGCAGTGTGACAGTCTCGAATTCACCCCTCCACTTT	CAGSVTVSNSPLHF
-	TRBV6-6	TRBJ1-2	TRBD1	TGTGCCAGCAGTACAGGGGGTGGCTACACCTTC	CASSTGGGYTF
-	TRBV5-8	TRBJ1-4	-	TGTGCCAGCAGCTTAGACAGCACAACTAATGAAAAACTGTTTTTT	CASSLDSTTNEKLFF
-	TRBV6-5	TRBJ1-5	-	TGTGCCAGCAGGTCCCCCTTGTGGGGACAACAGCCCCAGCATTTT	CASRSPLWGQQPQHF
-	TRBV30	TRBJ1-1	-	TGTGCCTGGACGTGGGAGGACACTGAAGCTTTCTTT	CAWTWEDTEAFF
-	TRBV5-8	TRBJ2-5	TRBD2	TGTGCCAGCAGCTTAGCGACCGGGACTAAAGAGACCCAGTACTTC	CASSLATGTKETQYF
-	TRBV25-1	TRBJ1-6	TRBD1	TGTGCCAGCAGTGAAGTGGACAGGTCTGGTTCACCCCTCCACTTT	CASSEVDRSGSPLHF
-	TRBV6-1	TRBJ2-7	-	TGTGCCAGCAGCGTCGACAGGCCGTCTTACGAGCAGTACTTC	CASSVDRPSYEQYF
-	TRBV5-5	TRBJ2-5	-	TGTGCCAGCAGCGAAATCAGGGAGACCCAGTACTTC	CASSEIRETQYF
-	TRBV7-2	TRBJ1-2	-	TGTGCCAGCAGCCCATCCCACAGGGTGAACTATGGCTACACCTTC	CASSPSHRVNYGYTF
-	TRBV5-4	TRBJ2-3	-	TGTGCCAGCAGCGCCTCTCAGGGGGGCGTGGCAGATACGCAGTATTTT	CASSASQGGVADTQYF
-	TRBV9	TRBJ2-7	-	TGTGCCAGCAGCACCCGGGACAACTACGAGCAGTACTTC	CASSTRDNYEQYF
once	TRBV19	TRBJ1-5	-	TGTGCCAGTAGTATAGCAGGGAATCAGCCCCAGCATTTT	CASSIAGNQPQHF
-	TRBV30	TRBJ2-6	TRBD1	TGTGCCTGGAGTGACGGGACAGGAGACTATCTAGGGGCCAACGTCCTGACTTTC	CAWSDGTGDYLGANVLTF
-	TRBV4-1	TRBJ1-6	-	TGCGCCAGCAGCCAAGGGACATATAGCTCCTATAATTCACCCCTCCACTTT	CASSQGTYSSYNSPLHF
-	TRBV6-8	TRBJ1-1	-	TGTGCCAGCAGTTATTTGGACACTCGAGAGTACACTGAAGCTTTCTTT	CASSYLDTREYTEAFF
few	TRBV7-9	TRBJ1-1	-	TGTGCCAGCAGCATCGGACAGACGAACACTGAAGCTTTCTTT	CASSIGQTNTEAFF
-	TRBV7-2	TRBJ1-4	-	TGTGCCAGCAGCCTCCGGAGGTCCGACGAAAAACTGTTTTTT	CASSLRRSDEKLFF